This T cell receptor beta chain originates from a study of cytomegalovirus exposure and HLA in healthy donors. This CDR3 has 16 amino acids. Trimming removed 5 bases at V and 5 bases at J, with 19 bases between. In germline, CDR1 is MNHNY, CDR2 SVGAGI (reference sequence). PCR employed 60 Vbeta and 13 Jbeta primers. Clones were sequenced by immunoSEQ multiplex PCR, and TCRdb holds only the in-frame ones, with some missing. The repertoire holds about 120,000 clones, with roughly 69% as singletons. The gene calls are TRBV6-6 and TRBJ1-5, with D possibly TRBD1 on 6 matching bases. Sample: PBMCs. The receptor was derived from a human donor in good health. This CDR3 reads CASSRTQGSGDQPQHF. The CDR3 nucleotides are TGTGCCAGCAGTCGAACACAGGGAAGTGGGGATCAGCCCCAGCATTTT.